The 2 T cell receptor beta chains below were found in one sample sequenced in a study of T cell responses to AZD1222 COVID-19 vaccine. The assay was immunoSEQ multiplex PCR, and TCRdb's table has in-frame clones only and misses some. The sample carries about 260,000 clones, 80% to 95% recorded once. Source: peripheral blood, taken on day 0 of AZD1222 vaccination. These receptors all come from an adult in good health.

The rearrangement uses TRBV4-2 and TRBJ1-5, with D unclear. The germline V gene has CDR1 LGHNA and CDR2 YNFKEQ. CDR3 size: 15 residues. Between the trimmed V and J ends, which lost 0 bases and 5 bases, there was a span of 11 bases. The CDR3 region is CASSQDREGDQPQHF. CDR3 DNA sequence: TGTGCCAGCAGCCAAGATCGGGAGGGCGATCAGCCCCAGCATTTT.

This chain joins TRBV25-1 and TRBJ2-2; the D gene could be TRBD1 or TRBD2 (7 bases each). Trimming shortened V by 3 bases and J by 1 base, and 12 bases separated the two germline ends. This CDR3 region has 16 residues. Per the germline V gene, CDR1 is MGHDK and CDR2 is SYGVNS. The CDR3 here is CASSDLRGGNTGELFF. CDR3 bases: TGTGCCAGCAGTGACCTCAGGGGGGGGAACACCGGGGAGCTGTTTTTT.